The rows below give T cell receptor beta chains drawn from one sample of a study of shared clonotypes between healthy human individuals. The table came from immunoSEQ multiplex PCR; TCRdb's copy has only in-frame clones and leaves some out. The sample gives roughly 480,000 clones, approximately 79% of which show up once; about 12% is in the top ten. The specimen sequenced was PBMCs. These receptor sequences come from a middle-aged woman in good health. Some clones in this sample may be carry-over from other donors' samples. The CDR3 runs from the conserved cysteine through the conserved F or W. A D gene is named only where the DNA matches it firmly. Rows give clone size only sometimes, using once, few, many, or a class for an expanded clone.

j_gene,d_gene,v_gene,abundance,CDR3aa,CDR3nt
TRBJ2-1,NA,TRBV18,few,CASSPGGAYNEQFF,TGTGCCAGCTCACCGGGGGGAGCGTACAATGAGCAGTTCTTC
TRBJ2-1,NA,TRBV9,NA,CASSFQTTLNEQFF,TGTGCCAGCAGCTTCCAAACTACCCTCAATGAGCAGTTCTTC
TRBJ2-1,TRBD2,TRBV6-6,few,CASSPLAASYNEQFF,TGTGCCAGCAGTCCTCTAGCGGCCTCCTACAATGAGCAGTTCTTC
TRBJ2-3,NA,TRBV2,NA,CASGTLAASTDTQYF,TGTGCCAGCGGAACACTAGCTGCTAGCACAGATACGCAGTATTTT
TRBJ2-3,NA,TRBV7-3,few,CASSLGLLSSTDTQYF,TGTGCCAGCAGCTTAGGACTACTATCTAGCACAGATACGCAGTATTTT
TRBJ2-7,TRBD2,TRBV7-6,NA,CASSLETGTSFEQYF,TGTGCCAGCAGCTTAGAGACCGGGACTAGCTTCGAGCAGTACTTC
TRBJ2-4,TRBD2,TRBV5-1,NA,CASSLATGTSPKNIQYF,TGCGCCAGCAGCTTGGCTACCGGGACTAGCCCCAAAAACATTCAGTACTTC
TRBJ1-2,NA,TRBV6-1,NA,CASSERDTNNYGYTF,TGTGCCAGCAGTGAAAGGGACACCAATAACTATGGCTACACCTTC
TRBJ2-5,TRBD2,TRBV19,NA,CASSIAGGPQETQYF,TGTGCCAGTAGTATAGCGGGAGGGCCCCAAGAGACCCAGTACTTC
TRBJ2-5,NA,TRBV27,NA,CASSFSGDGETQYF,TGTGCCAGCAGTTTCTCCGGGGATGGCGAGACCCAGTACTTC
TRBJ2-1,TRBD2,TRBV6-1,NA,CASSEHGLAEDEQFF,TGTGCCAGCAGTGAACACGGACTAGCGGAAGATGAGCAGTTCTTC
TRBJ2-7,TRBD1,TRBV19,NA,CTSSSRDRVSYEQYF,TGTACCAGTAGTTCCCGGGACAGGGTATCCTACGAGCAGTACTTC
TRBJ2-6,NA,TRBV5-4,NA,CASSLFGAGANVLTF,TGTGCCAGCAGCTTGTTCGGAGCGGGGGCCAACGTCCTGACTTTC